Below, 19 T cell receptor beta chains from the same sample are listed, as sequenced in a study of cytomegalovirus exposure and HLA in healthy donors (dated by TCRdb to between 2016 and 2019). The library was built by means of the immunoSEQ multiplex PCR assay. Here the immuneACCESS table is served through TCRdb, limited to in-frame sequences with V and J called. Missing clones are a known gap in these copies; in checked studies unresolved V genes cover under half, and the rest lacks a known reason. The sample table records more than 90,000 clones; 70% to 90% of these occur just once. The ten largest clones represent about 4.1% of the sample. Sequencing was carried out using PBMCs. The receptor source for this set is a young man in good health and CMV-seropositive.

The chain uses TRBV5-6 and TRBJ1-3; possible D gene TRBD1, 5 bases. Germline V lookup: CDR1 SGHDT, CDR2 YYEEEE. Trimming removed 4 bases at V and 4 bases at J, with 12 bases between. The CDR3 contains 14 residues. The CDR3 loop reads CASSDSRQGNTIYF. Written as DNA, the CDR3 is TGTGCCAGCAGCGATTCTCGACAGGGAAACACCATATATTTT.

In its sample, this clone was seen once. The gene calls are TRBV20-1 and TRBJ1-1, with TRBD1 identical over 7 bases. CDR1 and CDR2 from the germline V gene are DFQATT and SNEGSKA (reference sequence). The CDR3 loop spans 11 amino acids. Trimming took 6 bases from V and 7 from J; bases not matched to a gene: 5. The CDR3 DNA sequence: TGCAGTGCAGCAGGGGGAAGTGAAGCTTTCTTT. The encoded protein is CSAAGGSEAFF.

This chain links TRBV6-6 with TRBJ2-1; 10 nucleotides match TRBD2. Germline CDR1 reads MNHNY; CDR2 reads SVGAGI (reference sequence). Trimming at V came to 5 bases and at J to 7 bases, leaving 5 bases not matched to a gene. This CDR3 spans 14 amino acids. This CDR3 reads CASSSGGAENEQFF. For the CDR3, the DNA is TGTGCCAGCAGTAGCGGGGGGGCCGAAAATGAGCAGTTCTTC.

The chain uses TRBV10-2 and TRBJ1-4; perhaps TRBD1 as D (5 bases). V dropped 6 bases and J dropped 4 bases, with 15 bases sitting between them. CDR3 length: 15 amino acids. The germline CDR1 and CDR2 sequences are WSHSY and SAAADI. CDR3 DNA: TGCGCCAGCAGGGACCAGGGCGTCGGTAATGAAAAACTGTTTTTT. Its translation is CASRDQGVGNEKLFF.

The chain couples TRBV7-2 to TRBJ1-1; 7 bases align to TRBD1. The J segment lost 1 base and the V segment lost 5 bases, leaving 10 bases of the junction unmatched. Germline V gene data show CDR1 as SGHTA and CDR2 as FQGNSA. The CDR3 extends over 16 amino acids. CDR3 sequence (DNA): TGTGCCAGCAGCGATGACAGGGAACTATCGAACACTGAAGCTTTCTTT. It is translated as CASSDDRELSNTEAFF.

The chain is built from TRBV15 and TRBJ1-2; 7 bases fit TRBD1. The CDR3 length is 17 residues. Germline V gives CDR1 LNHNV, CDR2 YYDKDF (reference sequence). The V segment lost 5 bases and the J segment 2 bases; nucleotides outside the gene matches: 14. The CDR3 sequence: CATSGGQSRYVNYGYTF. CDR3 DNA sequence: TGTGCCACCAGCGGGGGACAGAGCCGATACGTCAACTATGGCTACACCTTC.

This clone was observed a few times. The chain recombines TRBV2 with TRBJ1-2, with 8 nucleotides matching TRBD1. CDR1 SNHLY and CDR2 FYNNEI come from the germline V gene. This CDR3 comprises 15 residues. The V segment lost 7 bases and the J segment 9 bases; nucleotides outside the gene matches: 16. The CDR3 protein is CASNPSFGQGRRYTF. CDR3 nucleotides: TGTGCCAGCAATCCTTCTTTTGGACAGGGTAGGCGCTACACCTTC.

The V call is TRBV15, the J call TRBJ2-4; D uncertain. The CDR3 covers 12 residues. Germline values: CDR1 LNHNV, CDR2 YYDKDF (reference sequence). V dropped 1 base and J dropped 7 bases, with 5 bases sitting between them. The CDR3: CATSRGGNIQYF. The DNA of the CDR3 is TGTGCCACCAGCAGAGGAGGTAACATTCAGTACTTC.

The chain has TRBV11-2 and TRBJ2-7, with a possible D match to TRBD1 (6 bases). CDR3 length: 17 residues. Per the germline V gene, CDR1 is SGHAT and CDR2 is FQNNGV. V lost 5 bases and J lost 0, with 20 bases in between. The CDR3 spells CASSRTNRQASSYEQYF. The CDR3 region has the DNA TGTGCCAGCAGCCGCACCAATAGACAGGCCTCCTCCTACGAGCAGTACTTC.

This chain uses TRBV9 with TRBJ2-7; 7 bases agree with TRBD1. Germline-derived CDR1 and CDR2 are SGDLS and YYNGEE. Germline trimming cut 3 bases from V and 0 bases from J; bases unmatched to any gene: 6. The CDR3 sequence is 15 residues long. The CDR3 DNA reads TGTGCCAGCAGCGAAGGACAGGACCGCTCCTACGAGCAGTACTTC. It encodes CASSEGQDRSYEQYF.

The rearrangement uses TRBV14 and TRBJ2-2; no firm D call. Germline CDR1 reads SGHDN; CDR2 reads FVKESK. V shed 4 bases and J shed 4 bases, with 7 bases lying between them. The length of the CDR3 is 13 residues. DNA of the CDR3: TGTGCCAGCAGCCCCCTCCCCACCGGGGAGCTGTTTTTT. Translated: CASSPLPTGELFF.

The chain combines TRBV10-3 with TRBJ1-6, with TRBD1 matching 8 bases. V lost 8 bases and J lost 5; bases outside the gene matches: 5. The CDR3 extends over 14 amino acids. The germline CDR1 and CDR2 sequences are ENHRY and SYGVKD. The CDR3 nucleotides are TGTGCCATCGCCCGACAGGGGAATAATTCACCCCTCCACTTT. This sequence encodes CAIARQGNNSPLHF.

The chain links TRBV2 to TRBJ2-2; D perhaps matches TRBD1 (6 bases). V lost 4 bases, J lost 7 bases, and 19 bases lay in between. The CDR3 contains 16 residues. Looked up from germline, CDR1 is SNHLY and CDR2 is FYNNEI. CDR3 DNA sequence: TGTGCCAGCAGTGTAATTACGGGACATCATAACGGGGAGCTGTTTTTT. It is translated as CASSVITGHHNGELFF.

This chain connects TRBV11-2 to TRBJ1-1; D is ambiguous. The germline V and J ends were trimmed by 3 bases and 1 base, with 6 bases remaining between them. CDR1 SGHAT and CDR2 FQNNGV come from the germline V gene. This CDR3 region has 13 residues. CDR3 sequence: CASSFPGNTEAFF. The CDR3 DNA sequence: TGTGCCAGCAGCTTCCCGGGGAACACTGAAGCTTTCTTT.

The chain has TRBV19 and TRBJ2-3; tentatively, D is TRBD1 (8 bases). The germline V gene encodes CDR1 LNHDA and CDR2 SQIVND (reference sequence). CDR3 length: 14 amino acids. The ends were cut back, 3 bases at V and 6 bases at J, with 13 bases in the middle. The CDR3 nucleotides read TGTGCCAGTAGTATGGAACAGGGGGGGGATACGCAGTATTTT. Amino acid sequence: CASSMEQGGDTQYF.

V gene TRBV6-1 combines with J gene TRBJ2-5, with 11 bases fitting TRBD1. Germline CDR1 reads MNHNS; CDR2 reads SASEGT. This CDR3 has 16 amino acids. V shed 0 bases and J 4 bases; nucleotides not matched to a gene: 4. The CDR3 loop is CASSEARTGGGETQYF. CDR3 DNA sequence: TGTGCCAGCAGTGAAGCACGGACAGGGGGCGGAGAGACCCAGTACTTC.

The chain couples TRBV21-1 to TRBJ2-7; the table calls TRBD1, which could not be checked here. TRBV21-1 is termed a pseudogene. This CDR3 is built from 13 residues. The CDR3 spells CASRDDRLSGQYF. The CDR3 DNA reads TGTGCCAGCAGAGATGACAGATTAAGTGGGCAGTACTTC.

The chain joins TRBV7-2 to TRBJ1-6, with D maybe TRBD1 (5 bases). The CDR3 has 12 amino acids. V lost 4 bases to trimming and J lost 14 bases, with 12 bases between them. The germline V gene encodes CDR1 SGHTA and CDR2 FQGNSA. DNA for the CDR3: TGTGCCAGCAGCTCCCAGGGATACACCCTCCACTTT. It is translated as CASSSQGYTLHF.

CDR3 coding DNA: TGTGCCAGCAGTTACTCCCGGGACAGTTTTAATGATGAGCAGTTCTTC. This codes for CASSYSRDSFNDEQFF. V gene TRBV6-5 combines with J gene TRBJ2-1, with 7 positions matching TRBD1. V was pared by 0 bases and J by 8 bases, with 10 bases of the junction left unmatched. In germline, CDR1 is MNHEY, CDR2 SVGAGI. This CDR3 has 16 amino acids.